This T cell receptor (beta chain) is from a study of T cells in Graves' hyperthyroidism and ophthalmopathy. Study-wide findings and caveats: The blood repertoire included most of the expanded thyroid clonotypes above 0.001.

Amplification of TCR beta CDR3 regions was performed using RNA transcripts as template. The study used the HTBI primer set for a first-round RT-PCR of the TCR CDR3. TCRdb reanalysed the multiplex PCR reads using MiXCR and keeps one entry per CDR3 protein. The table shows roughly 720,000 distinct CDR3 sequences, with roughly 17% occurring only once. This clonotype has ten or more counts. Antigen unknown. These patients, aged 18 to 65, had recently diagnosed hyperthyroidism lasting under 2 months. Exclusion criteria comprised uncontrolled infection, other autoimmune disease, pregnancy or lactation. Germline V lookup: CDR1 LNHDA, CDR2 SQIVND (reference sequence). The CDR3 length is 14 residues. Trimming left V 3 bases short and J 0 bases short, with 8 bases between.

The genes are TRBV19 and TRBJ1-1; D unclear. This sequence was found in a man aged 45-65 years with Graves' hyperthyroidism. Input material: blood. CDR3 sequence (DNA): TGTGCCAGTAGTATCGGGTCCATGAACACTGAAGCTTTCTTT. Translation: CASSIGSMNTEAFF.